This T cell receptor beta chain stems from a study of regulatory T cells in long-lasting Graves disease. Study-level background: Persistent Graves' disease denoted over 5 years of antithyroid drugs plus positive TSH receptor antibodies.

With 11 bases removed from V and 3 bases from J, the gap between germline ends came to 17 bases. The CDR3 extends over 13 amino acids. Combining iRepertoire HTBI primers with Arm-PCR of CDR3 regions, the authors built TCR beta libraries. Authors' data handling: Among the samples, roughly 65 TRBV and 14 TRBJ segments were identified. MiXCR, applied by TCRdb to the multiplex PCR reads, yields one record per CDR3 protein. The V and J calls, along with clone size, are taken from TCRdb and not from the paper's own processing. The sample contains under 500,000 distinct CDR3 sequences, 20% of which appear only once. Noted time point: persistent/refractory GD, antithyroid drugs over 5 years with positive TRAb. PBMC RNA served as the TCR library source. Findings and limits, study-wide: Newly diagnosed disease favored TRBV20-1 and TRBJ2-1 over persistent disease. In persistent patients, shared public clonotypes (roughly 3,000) outnumbered those in new patients (about 970).

This clonotype was recorded many times. Its antigen is undetermined. The chain links TRBV12-3 or TRBV12-4 to TRBJ2-7, with a weak D call TRBD2 (5 bases). Specimen: peripheral blood mononuclear cells (PBMCs), collected when the disease was refractory, from a patient treated with antithyroid drugs. The origin of this receptor is a female donor with Graves disease. The CDR3 reads CASLRRGFYEQYF. The CDR3 DNA reads TGTGCCTCCCTCAGGAGAGGGTTCTACGAGCAGTACTTC.